The rows below give T cell receptor beta chains drawn from one sample of a study of blood T cell repertoires in COVID-19. Profiled with immunoSEQ multiplex PCR; TCRdb holds only in-frame clones, not every one. The profile shows 60,000 to 85,000 clones, around 90% of them singletons. Sequencing was performed on peripheral blood. All receptors come from an elderly woman with active or convalescent COVID-19. The CDR3 runs from the conserved cysteine through the conserved F or W. The D gene is left open where the match is weak. Clone size is stated in some rows and not others, as once, few, many or a class when expanded.

>TRBJ1-5|-|TRBV3-1/TRBV3-2|-
CASSQGRTSQPQHF
TGTGCCAGCAGCCAAGGAAGAACTAGCCAGCCCCAGCATTTT
>TRBJ1-1|-|TRBV28|-
CASRVDSPYEAFF
TGTGCCAGCAGAGTCGACAGTCCCTACGAAGCTTTCTTT
>TRBJ2-7|-|TRBV28|TRBD1
CASSLGQGSYEQYF
TGTGCCAGCAGTTTGGGACAGGGATCCTACGAGCAGTACTTC
>TRBJ1-5|-|TRBV2|-
CASTGRRGNQPQHF
TGTGCCAGCACCGGAAGAAGGGGAAATCAGCCCCAGCATTTT
>TRBJ2-3|-|TRBV5-6|TRBD1
CASSLLGDRGTDTQYF
TGTGCCAGCAGTCTTCTCGGGGACAGGGGAACAGATACGCAGTATTTT
>TRBJ1-1|-|TRBV12-1|-
CASSFDKGRTEAFF
TGTGCCAGCAGCTTTGACAAGGGGCGAACTGAAGCTTTCTTT
>TRBJ2-1|-|TRBV30|TRBD1
CAWSVGQGNYNEQFF
TGTGCCTGGAGTGTAGGACAGGGAAACTACAATGAGCAGTTCTTC
>TRBJ1-1|-|TRBV21-1|-
CASSKRGQLVMNTEAFF
TGTGCCAGCAGCAAACGGGGTCAGTTAGTTATGAACACTGAAGCTTTCTTT
>TRBJ1-6|-|TRBV4-3|-
CASSQGGGSPLHF
TGCGCCAGCAGCCAAGGGGGAGGATCACCCCTCCACTTT
>TRBJ2-6|-|TRBV5-5|-
CASCRTGGANVLTF
TGTGCCAGCTGTCGGACTGGTGGGGCCAACGTCCTGACTTTC
>TRBJ1-1|-|TRBV4-2|-
CASSQVPASTEAFF
TGTGCCAGCAGCCAAGTTCCGGCTAGCACTGAAGCTTTCTTT
>TRBJ1-4|few|TRBV7-9|-
CASSLGTHNEKLFF
TGTGCCAGCAGCTTGGGGACACATAATGAAAAACTGTTTTTT
>TRBJ1-5|-|TRBV2|TRBD1
CASTGQGANQPQHF
TGTGCCAGCACCGGACAGGGGGCGAATCAGCCCCAGCATTTT
>TRBJ1-4|once|TRBV4-3|-
CASSPSPGQIYEKLFF
TGCGCCAGCAGCCCAAGCCCAGGACAGATATATGAAAAACTGTTTTTT
>TRBJ2-3|-|TRBV11-3|TRBD2
CASSRLTGGPDTQYF
TGTGCCAGCAGTCGTCTCACGGGGGGACCAGATACGCAGTATTTT
>TRBJ2-5|-|TRBV27|-
CASRGLGGPKQETQYF
TGTGCCAGCAGGGGGCTGGGGGGGCCCAAACAAGAGACCCAGTACTTC
>TRBJ2-1|-|TRBV4-1|TRBD1
CASSQEGAGGSYNEQFF
TGCGCCAGCAGCCAAGAGGGAGCAGGGGGCTCCTACAATGAGCAGTTCTTC
>TRBJ2-2|-|TRBV5-1|TRBD1
CASSWDRGQTGELFF
TGCGCCAGCAGCTGGGACAGGGGGCAAACCGGGGAGCTGTTTTTT